A single sample is the source of the 25 T cell receptor beta chains below, sequenced in a study of response to subunit inactivated influenza vaccine. One entry per CDR3 protein results from TCRdb running MiXCR on the RT-PCR reads. The sample yields 700,000 to 900,000 distinct CDR3 sequences, around 21% seen once. This sample comprised PBMCs from blood, obtained roughly 5 days after vaccination. All receptors derive from a man aged 50 to 59 who received an inactivated influenza vaccine.

For this clonotype: A much larger clonotype is one base distant, so this may be a read error. The chain combines TRBV5-1 with TRBJ2-7; 9 positions match TRBD1. The J segment lost 3 bases and the V segment lost 7 bases, leaving 5 bases of the junction unmatched. CDR1 and CDR2 from the germline V gene are SGHRS and YFSETQ. There are 13 residues in the CDR3. CDR3 amino acids: CASCPGQGYEQYF. In DNA, the CDR3 is TGCGCCAGCTGCCCGGGACAGGGCTACGAGCAGTACTTC.

The V call is TRBV4-2, the J call TRBJ2-5, with TRBD2 matching over 9 bases. This CDR3 region has 15 residues. V gave up 4 bases and J gave up 1 base; unmatched junction bases: 4. Looked up from germline, CDR1 is LGHNA and CDR2 is YNFKEQ. Here the CDR3 DNA reads TGTGCCAGCAGCCGGCTAGCGGGGACCCAAGAGACCCAGTACTTC. Translated, it gives CASSRLAGTQETQYF.

The chain recombines TRBV11-2 with TRBJ2-3; possibly TRBD2 for D (6 bases). This CDR3 has 18 residues. From germline, CDR1 is SGHAT and CDR2 FQNNGV. Trimming pared 5 bases from V and 5 bases from J, leaving 26 bases between. CDR3 bases: TGTGCCAGCAGCCCGAGGCGGGGACCCCCGAAAATCGGAGATACGCAGTATTTT. Encoded protein: CASSPRRGPPKIGDTQYF.

This clonotype has more than one count but fewer than ten. The CDR3 coding sequence is TGTGCCAGCAGCTTTAGGCGATCCGCCTACGAGCAGTACTTC. Protein product: CASSFRRSAYEQYF. The rearrangement uses TRBV7-2 and TRBJ2-7; no firm D call. The V end lost 3 bases, the J end lost 2 bases, and 11 bases lay between the germline ends. Looked up from germline, CDR1 is SGHTA and CDR2 is FQGNSA. The CDR3 consists of 14 residues.

This clonotype was observed a handful of times. J is TRBJ2-5 and V is TRBV20-1, with 9 bases aligning to TRBD2. V lost 5 bases and J lost 6; bases outside the gene matches: 13. Germline CDR1 and CDR2: DFQATT and SNEGSKA (reference sequence). CDR3 length: 15 residues. The chain's CDR3 is CSARRNLAGLQTQYF. The CDR3 coding sequence is TGCAGTGCTCGGAGAAACCTAGCGGGATTACAGACCCAGTACTTC.

This clonotype has a handful of counts. The chain recombines TRBV12-3 or TRBV12-4 with TRBJ1-1; D unclear. The CDR3 loop spans 12 amino acids. Trimming removed 5 bases from V and 1 base from J, with 5 bases in between. CDR3 residues: CASSMGNTEAFF. The CDR3 DNA reads as TGTGCCAGCAGTATGGGGAACACTGAAGCTTTCTTT.

This clonotype was detected only a few times. The V and J genes are TRBV7-2 and TRBJ2-4; D is possibly TRBD1 (5 bases). Trimming stripped 5 bases from V and 1 base from J, with 18 bases between. The CDR3 consists of 17 residues. Looked up from germline, CDR1 is SGHTA and CDR2 is FQGNSA. In DNA, the CDR3 is TGTGCCAGCAGCCTGCCAGGGTTGGGAAAGGCCAAAAACATTCAGTACTTC. Protein sequence: CASSLPGLGKAKNIQYF.

This chain connects TRBV29-1 to TRBJ1-2, with D hard to call. Trimming pared 4 bases from V and 8 bases from J, leaving 14 bases between. Germline CDR1 is SQVTM and CDR2 is ANQGSEA. The CDR3 sequence is 12 residues long. The CDR3, as DNA: TGCAGCGTTGTTGGTCAAGGGTGGGGCTACACCTTC. Protein sequence: CSVVGQGWGYTF.

Only a few counts were recorded for this clonotype. The DNA for the CDR3 is TGTGCCAGCAGTTACTCCCGGGACACAGCGAACACCGGGGAGCTGTTTTTT. It translates to CASSYSRDTANTGELFF. This chain links TRBV6-5 with TRBJ2-2; tentative D call: TRBD1 (6 bases). Trimming removed 0 bases at V and 0 bases at J, with 11 bases between. The germline gives CDR1 MNHEY, CDR2 SVGAGI. CDR3 length: 17 residues.

This clonotype was observed a handful of times. V usage is TRBV5-1 and J usage is TRBJ1-2, with a tentative D call TRBD1 (6 bases). The CDR3 consists of 16 residues. V lost 1 base to trimming and J lost 0 bases, with 13 bases between them. Germline CDR1 reads SGHRS; CDR2 reads YFSETQ. The CDR3 nucleotides are TGCGCCAGCAGCTTGCTAGAGGGGGGCCCTAACTATGGCTACACCTTC. Amino acids: CASSLLEGGPNYGYTF.

This chain joins TRBV15 and TRBJ2-1; a possible D gene is TRBD2 (6 bases). The V gene's germline CDR1 is LNHNV and CDR2 YYDKDF (reference sequence). The CDR3 has 14 amino acids. V was cut by 6 bases and J by 6 bases, with 15 bases left in between. CDR3 residues: CATSGGGPGNEQFF. The CDR3 nucleotides are TGTGCCACCAGTGGGGGAGGTCCCGGCAATGAGCAGTTCTTC.

This clonotype was found a few times. The CDR3 DNA sequence: TGCAGTGCTAGAGACGTAGGGGACAGCAGCAATCAGCCCCAGCATTTT. It specifies CSARDVGDSSNQPQHF. The rearrangement joins TRBV20-1 to TRBJ1-5, with 7 bases matching TRBD1. This CDR3 is built from 16 residues. Germline V CDR1 and CDR2: DFQATT, SNEGSKA (reference sequence). Unmatched junction bases numbered 6, after V lost 0 bases and J lost 1 base.

The table lists this clonotype with a few counts. The CDR3 coding sequence is TGCAGTGCTAGAGGTATAGGCACAGATACGCAGTATTTT. Translating gives CSARGIGTDTQYF. J is TRBJ2-3 and V is TRBV20-1; D gene ambiguous. The germline V gene has CDR1 DFQATT and CDR2 SNEGSKA (reference sequence). The CDR3 length is 13 residues. V dropped 1 base and J dropped 1 base, with 6 bases sitting between them.

The rearrangement uses TRBV29-1 and TRBJ1-5; D is possibly TRBD1 (6 bases). The CDR3 runs to 12 residues. Germline V gene lookup returns CDR1 SQVTM and CDR2 ANQGSEA. V dropped 4 bases and J dropped 9 bases, with 13 bases sitting between them. Here the CDR3 DNA reads TGCAGCGTTGGACAGGCTATGGGGCCCCAGCATTTT. This encodes CSVGQAMGPQHF. Filled out from reference TRBV29-1 and TRBJ1-5, the complete variable domain reads SAVISQKPSRDICQRGTSLTIQCQVDSQVTMMFWYRQQPGQSLTLIATANQGSEATYESGFVIDKFPISRPNLTFSTLTVSNMSPEDSSIYLCSVGQAMGPQHFGDGTRLSIL.

A few counts support this clonotype. V is TRBV5-1 and J is TRBJ2-3; tentative D call: TRBD2 (6 bases). CDR1 is SGHRS and CDR2 is YFSETQ in the germline V gene. The CDR3 contains 15 residues. The V gene lost 5 bases and the J gene lost 1 base, with 14 bases spanning the gap. CDR3 in DNA: TGCGCCAGCAGTGTTCCGGGGGAAGGCACAGATACGCAGTATTTT. Translating it yields CASSVPGEGTDTQYF.

The J gene is TRBJ1-2, the V gene TRBV12-3 or TRBV12-4; D remains ambiguous. Deletions cut 1 base from V and 7 bases from J, with 10 bases between. CDR3 length: 13 amino acids. The CDR3 loop reads CASSLGQIGGYTF. The CDR3 DNA sequence: TGTGCCAGCAGTTTAGGGCAGATCGGTGGCTACACCTTC.

This clonotype was found a few times. The chain combines TRBV24-1 with TRBJ2-7; D may correspond to TRBD1 or TRBD2 (5 bases each). V lost 8 bases, J lost 0 bases, and 13 bases lay in between. This CDR3 comprises 14 residues. From germline, CDR1 is KGHDR and CDR2 SFDVKD. The CDR3 region is CATKPGRSSYEQYF. The CDR3 bases are TGTGCCACCAAACCGGGACGTAGCTCCTACGAGCAGTACTTC.

The genes are TRBV5-6 and TRBJ2-7; 8 bases are a match to TRBD1. The CDR3 sequence is 15 residues long. Per germline, CDR1 SGHDT and CDR2 YYEEEE. J gave up 3 bases and V 0 bases, and 5 bases lay outside the gene matches. DNA for the CDR3: TGTGCCAGCAGCTTGGTGGACAGGGCGCTCTACGAGCAGTACTTC. Translating it yields CASSLVDRALYEQYF.

This clonotype was seen more than once but under ten times. The chain recombines TRBV5-1 with TRBJ2-2; TRBD2 matches 8 bases. CDR1 and CDR2 (germline): SGHRS, YFSETQ. This CDR3 contains 14 residues. The V and J ends lost 4 bases and 4 bases, in that order; junction bases with no gene match: 3. The CDR3, as DNA: TGCGCCAGCAGCGACACTAGCGGCACCGGGGAGCTGTTTTTT. The encoded protein is CASSDTSGTGELFF.

The V call is TRBV4-3, the J call TRBJ2-5, with no clear D. Germline loops: CDR1 LGHNA, CDR2 YSLEER. Trimming removed 4 bases from V and 3 bases from J, with 15 bases in between. The CDR3 sequence is 15 residues long. The CDR3 here is CASSPLPDGKETQYF. CDR3 coding DNA: TGCGCCAGCAGCCCCCTTCCCGACGGCAAAGAGACCCAGTACTTC.

The chain's CDR3 is CSAGQGAGQPQHF. The CDR3 DNA sequence: TGCAGTGCAGGACAGGGGGCTGGGCAGCCCCAGCATTTT. The rearrangement joins TRBV20-1 to TRBJ1-5; TRBD1 agrees at 11 bases. Germline V lookup: CDR1 DFQATT, CDR2 SNEGSKA (reference sequence). The CDR3 is 13 amino acids. The V gene end was trimmed by 6 bases and the J gene end by 7 bases; junction bases not matched to a gene: 5.

The chain has TRBV11-2 and TRBJ2-3; TRBD2 aligns across 10 bases. Per the germline V gene, CDR1 is SGHAT and CDR2 is FQNNGV. With 5 bases clipped from V and 2 bases from J, the junction kept 16 bases outside the gene matches. The CDR3 is 19 amino acids. Here the CDR3 reads CASSLRALLAGGNTDTQYF. CDR3 DNA sequence: TGTGCCAGCAGCCTACGAGCCCTCTTAGCGGGGGGTAACACAGATACGCAGTATTTT.

Points on this clonotype: A single base separates this from a much larger clone, so it may be a read error. The chain combines TRBV20-1 with TRBJ2-7, with TRBD1 as a possible D gene (6 bases). The CDR3 is 12 amino acids. Germline V gene sequence: CDR1 DFQATT, CDR2 SNEGSKA (reference sequence). DNA for the CDR3: TGCAGTGCTAGCCCACAGGGCTACGAGGAGTACTTC. Protein sequence: CSASPQGYEEYF.

This clonotype appeared a few times. The chain carries TRBV30 and TRBJ1-1, with TRBD1 identical over 10 bases. Germline V gene lookup returns CDR1 GTSNPN and CDR2 SVGIG (reference sequence). V lost 4 bases and J lost 6; bases outside the gene matches: 5. This CDR3 has 13 residues. The CDR3 loop reads CAWMGTGVAEAFF. The CDR3, as DNA: TGTGCCTGGATGGGGACAGGGGTCGCTGAAGCTTTCTTT.

This clonotype was seen a handful of times. This chain links TRBV4-1 with TRBJ1-4, with D perhaps matching TRBD1 (6 bases). The V end lost 4 bases, the J end lost 6 bases, and 15 bases lay between the germline ends. CDR1 is MGHRA and CDR2 is YSYEKL in the germline V gene. The CDR3 has 15 amino acids. This chain's CDR3 is CASSPGDRNDEKLFF. CDR3 bases: TGCGCCAGCAGCCCGGGCGACAGGAATGATGAAAAACTGTTTTTT.